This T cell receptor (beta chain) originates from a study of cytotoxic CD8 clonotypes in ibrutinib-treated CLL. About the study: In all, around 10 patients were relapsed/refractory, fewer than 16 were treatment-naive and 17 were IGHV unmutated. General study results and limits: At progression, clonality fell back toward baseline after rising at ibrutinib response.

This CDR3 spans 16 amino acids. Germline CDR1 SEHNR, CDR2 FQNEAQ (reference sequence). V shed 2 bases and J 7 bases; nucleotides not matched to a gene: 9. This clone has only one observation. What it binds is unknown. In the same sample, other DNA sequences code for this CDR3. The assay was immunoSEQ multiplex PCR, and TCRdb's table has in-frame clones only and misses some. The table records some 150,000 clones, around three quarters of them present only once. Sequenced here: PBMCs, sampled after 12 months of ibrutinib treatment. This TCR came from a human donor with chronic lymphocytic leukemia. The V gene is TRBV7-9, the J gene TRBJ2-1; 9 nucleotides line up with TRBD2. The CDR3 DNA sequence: TGTGCCAGCAGCTTAAGGGGTCTAGCGGGACGGAATGAGCAGTTCTTC. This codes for CASSLRGLAGRNEQFF.